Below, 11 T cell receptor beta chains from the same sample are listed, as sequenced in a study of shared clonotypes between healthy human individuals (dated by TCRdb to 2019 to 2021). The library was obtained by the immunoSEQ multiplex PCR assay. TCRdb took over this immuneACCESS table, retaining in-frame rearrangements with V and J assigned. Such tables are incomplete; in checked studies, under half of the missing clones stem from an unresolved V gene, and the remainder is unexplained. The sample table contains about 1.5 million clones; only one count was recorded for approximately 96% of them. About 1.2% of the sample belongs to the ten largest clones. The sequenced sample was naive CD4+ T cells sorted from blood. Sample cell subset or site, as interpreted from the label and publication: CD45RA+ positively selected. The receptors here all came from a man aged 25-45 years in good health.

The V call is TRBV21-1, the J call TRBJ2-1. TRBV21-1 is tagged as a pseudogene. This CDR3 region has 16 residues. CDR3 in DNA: TGTGCCAGCAGCAAAAACGGGGCCTACTCCTACAATGAGCAGTTCTTC. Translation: CASSKNGAYSYNEQFF.

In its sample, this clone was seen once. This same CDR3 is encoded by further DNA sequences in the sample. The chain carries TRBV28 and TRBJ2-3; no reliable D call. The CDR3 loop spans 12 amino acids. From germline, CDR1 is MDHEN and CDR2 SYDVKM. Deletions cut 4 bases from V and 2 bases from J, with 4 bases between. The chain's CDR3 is CASSSPTDTQYF. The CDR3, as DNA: TGTGCCAGCAGTTCGCCCACAGATACGCAGTATTTT. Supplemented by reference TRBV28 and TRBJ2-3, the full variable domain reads DVKVTQSSRYLVKRTGEKVFLECVQDMDHENMFWYRQDPGLGLRLIYFSYDVKMKEKGDIPEGYSVSREKKERFSLILESASTNQTSMYLCASSSPTDTQYFGPGTRLTVL.

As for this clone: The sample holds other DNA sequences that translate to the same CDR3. CDR3 in amino acids: CASSGGRQETQYF. CDR3 DNA: TGTGCCAGCAGTGGCGGCCGCCAAGAGACCCAGTACTTC. The chain uses TRBV2 and TRBJ2-5; the D is unclear. There are 13 residues in the CDR3. V was trimmed by 4 bases and J by 1 base, leaving 7 bases between them. CDR1 and CDR2 from the germline V gene are SNHLY and FYNNEI.

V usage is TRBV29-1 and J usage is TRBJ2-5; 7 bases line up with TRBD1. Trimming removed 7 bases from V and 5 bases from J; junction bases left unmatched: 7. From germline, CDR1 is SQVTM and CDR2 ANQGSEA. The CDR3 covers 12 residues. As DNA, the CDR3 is TGCAGCGCCAGGGGGAGACTGGAGACCCAGTACTTC. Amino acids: CSARGRLETQYF.

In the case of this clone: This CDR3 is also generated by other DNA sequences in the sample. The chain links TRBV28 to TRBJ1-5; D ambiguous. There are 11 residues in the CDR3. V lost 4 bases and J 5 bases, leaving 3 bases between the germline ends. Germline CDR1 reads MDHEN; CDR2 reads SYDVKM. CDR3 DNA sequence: TGTGCCAGCAGTTCTTATCAGCCCCAGCATTTT. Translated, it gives CASSSYQPQHF. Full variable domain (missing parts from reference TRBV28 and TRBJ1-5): DVKVTQSSRYLVKRTGEKVFLECVQDMDHENMFWYRQDPGLGLRLIYFSYDVKMKEKGDIPEGYSVSREKKERFSLILESASTNQTSMYLCASSSYQPQHFGDGTRLSIL.

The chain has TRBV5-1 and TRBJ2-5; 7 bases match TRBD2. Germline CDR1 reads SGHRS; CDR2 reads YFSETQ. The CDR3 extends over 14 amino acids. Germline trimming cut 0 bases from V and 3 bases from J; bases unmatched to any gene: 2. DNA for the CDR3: TGCGCCAGCAGCTTGGCCGGGACTAAAGAGACCCAGTACTTC. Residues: CASSLAGTKETQYF.

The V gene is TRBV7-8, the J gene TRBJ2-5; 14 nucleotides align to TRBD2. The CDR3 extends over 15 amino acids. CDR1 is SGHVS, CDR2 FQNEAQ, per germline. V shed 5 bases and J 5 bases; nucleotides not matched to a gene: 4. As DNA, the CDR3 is TGTGCCAGCAGCCCTGGACTAGCGGGAGGTGAGACCCAGTACTTC. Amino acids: CASSPGLAGGETQYF. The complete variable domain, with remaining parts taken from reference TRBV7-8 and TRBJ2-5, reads GAGVSQSPRYKVAKRGQDVALRCDPISGHVSLFWYQQALGQGPEFLTYFQNEAQLDKSGLPSDRFFAERPEGSVSTLKIQRTQQEDSAVYLCASSPGLAGGETQYFGPGTRLLVL.

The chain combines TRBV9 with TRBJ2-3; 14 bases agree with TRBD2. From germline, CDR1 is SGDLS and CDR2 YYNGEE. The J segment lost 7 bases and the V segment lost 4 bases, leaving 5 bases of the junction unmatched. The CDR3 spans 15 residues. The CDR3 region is CASSLTSGRDNTQYF. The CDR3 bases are TGTGCCAGCAGCCTGACTAGCGGGAGGGATAATACGCAGTATTTT.

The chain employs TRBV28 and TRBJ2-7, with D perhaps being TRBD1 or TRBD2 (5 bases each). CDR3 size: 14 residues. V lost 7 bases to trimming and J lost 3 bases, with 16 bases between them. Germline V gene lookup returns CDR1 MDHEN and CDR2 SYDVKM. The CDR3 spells CASISGAQSYEQYF. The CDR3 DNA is TGTGCCAGCATCTCCGGGGCACAGAGCTACGAGCAGTACTTC.

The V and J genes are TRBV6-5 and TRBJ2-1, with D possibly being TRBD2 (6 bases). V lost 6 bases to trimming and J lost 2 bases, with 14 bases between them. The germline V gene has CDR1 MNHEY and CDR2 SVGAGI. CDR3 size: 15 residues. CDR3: CASRTVGEAYNEQFF. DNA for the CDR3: TGTGCCAGCAGGACCGTCGGGGAGGCCTACAATGAGCAGTTCTTC.

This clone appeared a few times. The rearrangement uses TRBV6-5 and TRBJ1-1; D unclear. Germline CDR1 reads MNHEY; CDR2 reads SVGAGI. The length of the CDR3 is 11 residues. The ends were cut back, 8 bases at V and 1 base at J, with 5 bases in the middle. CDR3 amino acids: CASGGNTEAFF. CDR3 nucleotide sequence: TGTGCCAGCGGAGGGAACACTGAAGCTTTCTTT.